The clone carrying this T cell receptor beta chain was seen repeatedly, ten times or more. Its antigen is undetermined. Stated time point: persistent/refractory GD, antithyroid drugs over 5 years with positive TRAb. The TCR library used RNA extracted from PBMCs. The data are from a study of regulatory T cells in long-lasting Graves disease. Libraries of TCR beta came from iRepertoire HTBI primers plus Arm-PCR of CDR3 regions. TCRdb itself ran the multiplex PCR reads through MiXCR, one entry per CDR3 protein. The data show about 400,000 distinct CDR3 sequences, about 20% seen once. The junction had 8 bases not matched to a gene; V was cut back by 5 bases and J by 8 bases. CDR1 is MNHEY, CDR2 SMNVEV, per germline (reference sequence). There are 14 residues in the CDR3. Regarding the study as a whole: The researchers studied only peripheral blood, not thyroid tissue.

The input for sequencing was peripheral blood mononuclear cells (PBMCs), taken when the disease was refractory, from a patient treated with antithyroid drugs. The J gene is TRBJ1-2, the V gene TRBV27; 10 nucleotides line up with TRBD1. This TCR came from a female donor with Graves disease. The CDR3 DNA reads as TGTGCCAGCAGTCCCCTGACAGGGGGCTTAGGCTACACCTTC. It specifies CASSPLTGGLGYTF.